Each of the 32 T cell receptor beta chains below was sequenced from the same sample in a study of blood T cell repertoires in COVID-19. Sequenced by immunoSEQ multiplex PCR; TCRdb stores in-frame clones only, minus some. The sample yields some 120,000 clones, roughly 85% seen once. Sequencing used peripheral blood. The receptor set was obtained from a human donor in a cohort sampled during active COVID-19.

V gene TRBV7-6 combines with J gene TRBJ2-7; D may be TRBD2 (5 bases). Germline V CDR1 and CDR2: SGHVS, FNYEAQ. There are 15 residues in the CDR3. V gave up 1 base and J gave up 5 bases, with 15 bases separating them. CDR3 DNA sequence: TGTGCCAGCAGCTTAGTTCGAGGGAGTCTCAACGAGCAGTACTTC. Protein: CASSLVRGSLNEQYF.

The chain carries TRBV28 and TRBJ1-1, with 10 bases fitting TRBD1. Germline V CDR1 and CDR2: MDHEN, SYDVKM. The CDR3 loop spans 16 amino acids. Trimming cost V 4 bases and J 0 bases; bases outside gene matches: 5. The CDR3 region is CASSSDRGAMNTEAFF. CDR3 DNA sequence: TGTGCCAGCAGTTCGGACAGGGGGGCCATGAACACTGAAGCTTTCTTT. The full variable domain, with the rest looked up from reference TRBV28 and TRBJ1-1, is DVKVTQSSRYLVKRTGEKVFLECVQDMDHENMFWYRQDPGLGLRLIYFSYDVKMKEKGDIPEGYSVSREKKERFSLILESASTNQTSMYLCASSSDRGAMNTEAFFGQGTRLTVV.

This clone has just a few counts. The V gene is TRBV19, the J gene TRBJ1-2, with TRBD1 identical over 12 bases. The V and J ends lost 5 bases and 4 bases, in that order; junction bases with no gene match: 5. Per the germline V gene, CDR1 is LNHDA and CDR2 is SQIVND (reference sequence). The CDR3 loop spans 15 amino acids. CDR3 nucleotides: TGTGCCAGTAGTTCGGGACAGGGGGCACCCTATGGCTACACCTTC. Translating gives CASSSGQGAPYGYTF.

V and J are TRBV28 and TRBJ1-1; tentatively, D is TRBD1 (6 bases). Trimming pared 2 bases from V and 2 bases from J, leaving 9 bases between. The CDR3 extends over 14 amino acids. Germline CDR1 and CDR2: MDHEN and SYDVKM. In DNA, the CDR3 is TGTGCCAGCAGTTTAACGACAGGTAACACTGAAGCTTTCTTT. Its translation is CASSLTTGNTEAFF.

The chain has TRBV27 and TRBJ1-1; TRBD1 agrees at 7 bases. The length of the CDR3 is 14 residues. Germline V gene lookup returns CDR1 MNHEY and CDR2 SMNVEV (reference sequence). J gave up 7 bases and V 5 bases, and 10 bases lay outside the gene matches. The CDR3 region is CASSPDRYRGEAFF. As DNA, the CDR3 is TGTGCCAGCAGTCCGGACAGGTATCGGGGTGAAGCTTTCTTT.

This chain uses TRBV3-1 (or the pseudogene TRBV3-2) with TRBJ1-2, with 10 bases lining up with TRBD1. This CDR3 contains 13 residues. Germline loops: CDR1 LGHDT, CDR2 YNNKEL (reference sequence). The V gene end was trimmed by 4 bases and the J gene end by 8 bases; junction bases not matched to a gene: 4. DNA of the CDR3: TGTGCCAGCAGCCGGGACAGGGGCCGAGGCTACACCTTC. It encodes CASSRDRGRGYTF.

The chain uses TRBV3-1 (or the pseudogene TRBV3-2) and TRBJ1-5; D is undetermined. CDR1 and CDR2 (germline): LGHDT, YNNKEL (reference sequence). The CDR3 has 16 amino acids. The germline V and J ends were trimmed by 1 base and 0 bases, with 10 bases remaining between them. The CDR3 region is CASSQGGQNSNQPQHF. The CDR3 DNA sequence: TGTGCCAGCAGCCAAGGCGGGCAGAATAGCAATCAGCCCCAGCATTTT.

This chain joins TRBV5-1 and TRBJ2-1; TRBD2 is a possible D gene (7 bases). V was pared by 0 bases and J by 5 bases, with 21 bases between. The germline V gene has CDR1 SGHRS and CDR2 YFSETQ. CDR3 length: 18 residues. CDR3 residues: CASSLEAPTPGGDNEQFF. Written as DNA, the CDR3 is TGCGCCAGCAGCTTGGAGGCCCCCACCCCGGGGGGCGACAATGAGCAGTTCTTC.

This chain joins TRBV7-8 and TRBJ2-7; 10 bases map to TRBD1. Germline CDR1 reads SGHVS; CDR2 reads FQNEAQ. Trimming cost V 5 bases and J 4 bases; bases outside gene matches: 5. The CDR3 has 14 amino acids. CDR3 amino acids: CASSMTGGGYEQYF. The CDR3 DNA reads as TGTGCCAGCAGCATGACAGGGGGCGGTTACGAGCAGTACTTC.

V is TRBV19 and J is TRBJ2-6; 9 bases match TRBD1. Trimming at V came to 7 bases and at J to 4 bases, leaving 11 bases not matched to a gene. Per the germline V gene, CDR1 is LNHDA and CDR2 is SQIVND (reference sequence). The CDR3 extends over 17 amino acids. The DNA of the CDR3 is TGTGCCAGTACCGTAGGGACAGGGTATACGGGGGCCAACGTCCTGACTTTC. Its protein is CASTVGTGYTGANVLTF.

The chain couples TRBV11-2 to TRBJ1-2; D is perhaps TRBD1 (6 bases). This CDR3 is 14 amino acids long. V lost 5 bases and J lost 2, with 12 bases in between. Germline values: CDR1 SGHAT, CDR2 FQNNGV. The CDR3 loop is CASSPGTLNYGYTF. Here the CDR3 DNA reads TGTGCCAGCAGCCCAGGGACATTGAACTATGGCTACACCTTC.

The rearrangement uses TRBV18 and TRBJ1-6, with 10 bases lining up with TRBD1. Germline assignment: CDR1 KGHSH and CDR2 LQKENI. The V gene end was trimmed by 3 bases and the J gene end by 9 bases; junction bases not matched to a gene: 2. The CDR3 has 14 amino acids. CDR3 residues: CASSPGTGASPLHF. The CDR3 region has the DNA TGTGCCAGCTCACCGGGGACAGGGGCTTCACCCCTCCACTTT. Filled out from reference TRBV18 and TRBJ1-6, the complete variable domain reads NAGVMQNPRHLVRRRGQEARLRCSPMKGHSHVYWYRQLPEEGLKFMVYLQKENIIDESGMPKERFSAEFPKEGPSILRIQQVVRGDSAAYFCASSPGTGASPLHFGNGTRLTVT.

The chain employs TRBV7-2 and TRBJ2-5; 8 nucleotides agree with TRBD2. The CDR3 contains 17 residues. Germline V gene sequence: CDR1 SGHTA, CDR2 FQGNSA. The junction had 14 bases not matched to a gene; V was cut back by 3 bases and J by 5 bases. The CDR3 bases are TGTGCCAGCAGCTTTTCTGTCGGGGGGGCGAGTCAGGAGACCCAGTACTTC. Its protein is CASSFSVGGASQETQYF.

The chain has TRBV28 and TRBJ2-2; TRBD1 aligns across 9 bases. Trimming took 8 bases from V and 0 from J; bases not matched to a gene: 1. Germline V gene sequence: CDR1 MDHEN, CDR2 SYDVKM. The CDR3 has 14 amino acids. The CDR3 DNA reads as TGTGCCAGCCGACAGGGGGCGAACACCGGGGAGCTGTTTTTT. Translated: CASRQGANTGELFF.

The chain has TRBV28 and TRBJ1-5, with unresolved D. The germline V gene encodes CDR1 MDHEN and CDR2 SYDVKM. This CDR3 comprises 14 residues. Trimming shortened V by 4 bases and J by 11 bases, and 18 bases separated the two germline ends. The DNA of the CDR3 is TGTGCCAGCAGTTCCCAGGCCAGGAGGGAGGCCCAGCATTTT. Translated: CASSSQARREAQHF.

This clone was detected once. This rearrangement joins TRBV10-3 to TRBJ1-4; a weak D match, TRBD1 (5 bases). Trimming left V 8 bases short and J 4 bases short, with 8 bases between. Germline V gene data show CDR1 as ENHRY and CDR2 as SYGVKD. This CDR3 is built from 12 residues. The CDR3 DNA sequence: TGTGCCATCTCGCAGGGTAATGAAAAACTGTTTTTT. Translation gives CAISQGNEKLFF.

The rearrangement links TRBV6-5 to TRBJ1-3; possible D gene TRBD1, 5 bases. The V and J ends lost 8 bases and 0 bases respectively, with 14 bases between them. CDR1 and CDR2 from the germline V gene are MNHEY and SVGAGI. This CDR3 is built from 15 residues. The CDR3 bases are TGTGCCAGCTCTCCGGGACTGACCTCTGGAAACACCATATATTTT. As protein: CASSPGLTSGNTIYF.

This rearrangement joins TRBV6-1 to TRBJ1-5; no reliable D call. Germline CDR1 is MNHNS and CDR2 is SASEGT. The V and J ends lost 0 bases and 1 base respectively, with 7 bases between them. The CDR3 covers 15 residues. The chain's CDR3 is CASSEAPVSNQPQHF. Here the CDR3 DNA reads TGTGCCAGCAGTGAAGCCCCGGTGAGCAATCAGCCCCAGCATTTT.

The V call is TRBV7-3, the J call TRBJ2-7, with 7 bases matching TRBD2. V lost 2 bases and J lost 4; bases outside the gene matches: 8. The germline V gene has CDR1 SGHTA and CDR2 FQGTGA. The CDR3 contains 15 residues. The CDR3 DNA reads as TGTGCCAGCAGCTTAGCTAGCGGAGCTAATTACGAGCAGTACTTC. Translation gives CASSLASGANYEQYF.

The chain uses TRBV19 and TRBJ2-5; TRBD1 matches 8 bases. From germline, CDR1 is LNHDA and CDR2 SQIVND (reference sequence). This CDR3 is 15 amino acids long. With V trimmed by 0 bases and J by 7 bases, 7 bases remained unmatched. The CDR3 DNA reads TGTGCCAGTAGTATAGACAGGGGGCAGCTAGGGACCCAGTACTTC. Amino acid sequence: CASSIDRGQLGTQYF.

The genes are TRBV7-3 and TRBJ1-2; 9 nucleotides match TRBD1. CDR3 length equals 13 residues. Germline V gene sequence: CDR1 SGHTA, CDR2 FQGTGA. V was pared by 4 bases and J by 7 bases, with 4 bases of the junction left unmatched. As DNA, the CDR3 is TGTGCCAGCAGCTGGACAGGGGCCTTTGGCTACACCTTC. Its translation is CASSWTGAFGYTF. Together with reference TRBV7-3 and TRBJ1-2, the CDR3 gives the full variable domain: GAGVSQTPSNKVTEKGKYVELRCDPISGHTALYWYRQSLGQGPEFLIYFQGTGAADDSGLPNDRFFAVRPEGSVSTLKIQRTERGDSAVYLCASSWTGAFGYTFGSGTRLTVV.

In its sample, this clone was seen a few times. The rearrangement joins TRBV5-8 to TRBJ2-7; tentative D call: TRBD1 (5 bases). V was clipped by 2 bases and J by 9 bases, with 15 bases between them. The germline CDR1 and CDR2 sequences are SGHTS and YDEGEE. This CDR3 is 13 amino acids long. In DNA, the CDR3 is TGTGCCAGCAGCTTAGCCCGTCTGGGGCCGCAGTACTTC. Encoded protein: CASSLARLGPQYF.

The rearrangement uses TRBV28 and TRBJ2-7; weak D call: TRBD2 (5 bases). V lost 3 bases to trimming and J lost 3 bases, with 15 bases between them. Germline V gene lookup returns CDR1 MDHEN and CDR2 SYDVKM. This CDR3 is 15 amino acids long. Here the CDR3 reads CASSFRSSLGYEQYF. CDR3 sequence (DNA): TGTGCCAGCAGTTTTAGGTCTAGCTTGGGCTACGAGCAGTACTTC.

This clone has more than one count but fewer than ten. This CDR3 is also generated by other DNA sequences in the sample. This chain joins TRBV18 and TRBJ1-2; D gene uncertain. The CDR3 totals 13 residues. The ends were cut back, 2 bases at V and 3 bases at J, with 7 bases in the middle. Germline CDR1 reads KGHSH; CDR2 reads LQKENI. The CDR3 nucleotides are TGTGCCAGCTCACCAGGGCAGTACTATGGCTACACCTTC. Its translation: CASSPGQYYGYTF.

The chain links TRBV28 to TRBJ1-1; D not certain. V was cut by 7 bases and J by 0 bases, with 9 bases left in between. Germline V gene lookup returns CDR1 MDHEN and CDR2 SYDVKM. This CDR3 is built from 13 residues. The CDR3 protein is CASTPEVNTEAFF. CDR3 nucleotide sequence: TGTGCCAGCACCCCCGAGGTGAACACTGAAGCTTTCTTT.

This chain uses TRBV10-2 with TRBJ1-5; the match to TRBD1 covers 7 bases. V was clipped by 8 bases and J by 6 bases; unmatched bases: 7. The CDR3 covers 13 residues. CDR1 and CDR2 from the germline V gene are WSHSY and SAAADI. CDR3 sequence reads: CASVGGAGQPQHF. The CDR3 nucleotides are TGCGCCAGCGTAGGGGGCGCAGGTCAGCCCCAGCATTTT.

The rearrangement links TRBV28 to TRBJ1-4, with TRBD1 as a possible D gene (6 bases). The CDR3 is made up of 14 amino acids. Trimming stripped 6 bases from V and 5 bases from J, with 13 bases between. The germline V gene encodes CDR1 MDHEN and CDR2 SYDVKM. The CDR3 loop reads CASRTGMENEKLFF. As DNA, the CDR3 is TGTGCCAGCAGAACAGGGATGGAGAATGAAAAACTGTTTTTT.

The chain joins TRBV27 to TRBJ2-7; a possible D gene is TRBD1 (6 bases). Germline CDR1 is MNHEY and CDR2 is SMNVEV (reference sequence). Between the trimmed V and J ends, which lost 6 bases and 2 bases, there was a span of 11 bases. This CDR3 has 13 amino acids. CDR3 residues: CASSRGTTYEQYF. For the CDR3, the DNA is TGTGCCAGCAGCAGGGGAACCACCTACGAGCAGTACTTC.

This clone was seen once. V gene TRBV27 combines with J gene TRBJ2-1; TRBD2 is a possible D gene (6 bases). The CDR3 extends over 13 amino acids. Germline V CDR1 and CDR2: MNHEY, SMNVEV (reference sequence). V lost 4 bases and J 9 bases, leaving 13 bases between the germline ends. The CDR3 spells CASSSWTGLEQFF. The CDR3 DNA reads as TGTGCCAGCAGTTCGTGGACGGGACTTGAGCAGTTCTTC.

The gene calls are TRBV11-3 and TRBJ2-3, with 12 bases that match TRBD2. The CDR3 loop spans 16 amino acids. Germline V gene lookup returns CDR1 SGHNT and CDR2 YENEEA. V gave up 4 bases and J gave up 2 bases; unmatched junction bases: 4. CDR3 DNA: TGTGCCAGCAGCTCCGGACTAGCGGGATTCACAGATACGCAGTATTTT. Translating it yields CASSSGLAGFTDTQYF.

V is TRBV27 and J is TRBJ2-1; D is unclear. V dropped 5 bases and J dropped 0 bases, with 17 bases sitting between them. The CDR3 loop spans 17 amino acids. CDR1 is MNHEY and CDR2 is SMNVEV in the germline V gene (reference sequence). CDR3 protein: CASSLRPRQSSYNEQFF. CDR3 coding DNA: TGTGCCAGCAGTCTTAGACCCAGGCAGAGCTCCTACAATGAGCAGTTCTTC.

This chain connects TRBV6-4 to TRBJ2-2; TRBD1 matches at 7 bases. The CDR3 covers 16 residues. The V gene end was trimmed by 10 bases and the J gene end by 0 bases; junction bases not matched to a gene: 11. Per germline, CDR1 MRHNA and CDR2 SNTAGT. The CDR3 DNA is TGTGCCAACGGTGGGTCCGGGACAGCGAACACCGGGGAGCTGTTTTTT. Translation: CANGGSGTANTGELFF.